One T cell receptor (beta chain) is described in this entry. CDR3 length: 17 residues. The V end was cut by 2 bases, the J end by 9 bases, with 24 bases between. Germline loops: CDR1 SGHDT, CDR2 YYEEEE. This entry comes from a study of blood T cell repertoires in COVID-19. Sequencing was performed with immunoSEQ multiplex PCR; in TCRdb, only in-frame clones are kept and a portion is missing. The sample holds around 220,000 clones; 87% are singletons and the top ten take about 6%. The sequencing sample was made of PBMCs or T cells enriched from blood (not recorded which). This chain connects TRBV5-6 to TRBJ2-1; D may be TRBD2 (6 bases). The receptor's source is a woman aged 25 to 39 with acute COVID-19. The CDR3 here is CASSFVGLGGNRIEQFF. The CDR3 nucleotides are TGTGCCAGCAGCTTTGTGGGGCTTGGCGGGAACCGCATTGAGCAGTTCTTC.